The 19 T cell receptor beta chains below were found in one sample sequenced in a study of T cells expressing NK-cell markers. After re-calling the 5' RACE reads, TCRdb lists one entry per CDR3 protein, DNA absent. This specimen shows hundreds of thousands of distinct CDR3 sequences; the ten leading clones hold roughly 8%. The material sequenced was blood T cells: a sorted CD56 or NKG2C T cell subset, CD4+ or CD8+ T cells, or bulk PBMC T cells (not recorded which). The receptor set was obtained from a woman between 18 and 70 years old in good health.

CDR3 sequence: CASSGRPGGLAGGNEQFF. The chain employs TRBV21-1 and TRBJ2-1; with no DNA, the TCRdb D assignment of TRBD2 cannot be verified. TRBV21-1 is a pseudogene. The CDR3 runs to 18 residues.

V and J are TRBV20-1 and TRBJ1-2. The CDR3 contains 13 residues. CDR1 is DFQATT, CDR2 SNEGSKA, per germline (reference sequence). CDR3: CSARDGQNYGYTF.

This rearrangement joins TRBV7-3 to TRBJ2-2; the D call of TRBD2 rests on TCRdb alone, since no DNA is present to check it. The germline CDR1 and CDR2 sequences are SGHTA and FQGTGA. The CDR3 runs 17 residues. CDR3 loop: CASSSLPTSGNTGELFF.

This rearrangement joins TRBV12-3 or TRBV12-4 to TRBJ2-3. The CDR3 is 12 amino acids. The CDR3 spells CASSLSGDTQYF.

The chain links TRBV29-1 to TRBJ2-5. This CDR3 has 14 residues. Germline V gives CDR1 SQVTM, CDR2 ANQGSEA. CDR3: CSVSWRNLQETQYF.

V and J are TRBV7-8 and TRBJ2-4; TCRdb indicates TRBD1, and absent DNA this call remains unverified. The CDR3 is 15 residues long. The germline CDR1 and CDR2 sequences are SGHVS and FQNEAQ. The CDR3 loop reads CASSPGGSAKNIQYF. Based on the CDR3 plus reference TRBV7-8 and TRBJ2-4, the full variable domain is GAGVSQSPRYKVAKRGQDVALRCDPISGHVSLFWYQQALGQGPEFLTYFQNEAQLDKSGLPSDRFFAERPEGSVSTLKIQRTQQEDSAVYLCASSPGGSAKNIQYFGAGTRLSVL.

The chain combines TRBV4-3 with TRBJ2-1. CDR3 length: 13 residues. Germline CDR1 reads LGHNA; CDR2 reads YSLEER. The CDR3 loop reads CASSQVRGYEQFF.

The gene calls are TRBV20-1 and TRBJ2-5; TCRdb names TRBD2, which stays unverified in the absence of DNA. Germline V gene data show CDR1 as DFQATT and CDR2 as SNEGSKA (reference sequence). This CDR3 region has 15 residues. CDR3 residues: CSAARLAGGPETQYF.

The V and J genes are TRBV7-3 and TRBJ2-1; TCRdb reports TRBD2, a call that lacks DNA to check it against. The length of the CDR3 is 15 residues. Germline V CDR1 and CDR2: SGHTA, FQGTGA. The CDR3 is CASSLQTSHYNEQFF.

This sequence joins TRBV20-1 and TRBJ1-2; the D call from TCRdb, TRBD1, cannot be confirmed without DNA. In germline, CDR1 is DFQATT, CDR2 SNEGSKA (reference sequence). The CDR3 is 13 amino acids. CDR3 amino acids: CSASEGVSYGYTF.

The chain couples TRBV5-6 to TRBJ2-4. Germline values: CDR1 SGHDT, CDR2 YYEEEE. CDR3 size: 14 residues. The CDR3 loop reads CASNLRVAKNIQYF.

CDR3: CSARRPSGGGEQFF. The rearrangement links TRBV20-1 to TRBJ2-1; the D call from TCRdb, TRBD2, cannot be confirmed without DNA. The CDR3 has 14 residues. The germline V gene has CDR1 DFQATT and CDR2 SNEGSKA (reference sequence).

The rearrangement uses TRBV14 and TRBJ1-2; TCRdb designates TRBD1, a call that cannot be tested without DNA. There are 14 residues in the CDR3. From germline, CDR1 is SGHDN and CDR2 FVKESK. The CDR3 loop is CASSRSTGVAGYTF.

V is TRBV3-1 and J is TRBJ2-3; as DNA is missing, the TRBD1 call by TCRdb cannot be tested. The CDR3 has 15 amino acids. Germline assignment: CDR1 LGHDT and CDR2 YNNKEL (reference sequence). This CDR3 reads CASSLRAGRGDTQYF.

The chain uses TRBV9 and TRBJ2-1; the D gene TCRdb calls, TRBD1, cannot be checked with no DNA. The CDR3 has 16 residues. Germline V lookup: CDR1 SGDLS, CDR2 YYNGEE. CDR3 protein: CASSGRTARSYNEQFF.

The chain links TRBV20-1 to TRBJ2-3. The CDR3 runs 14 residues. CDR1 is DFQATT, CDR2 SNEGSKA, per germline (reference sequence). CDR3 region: CSASPSLRSDTQYF.

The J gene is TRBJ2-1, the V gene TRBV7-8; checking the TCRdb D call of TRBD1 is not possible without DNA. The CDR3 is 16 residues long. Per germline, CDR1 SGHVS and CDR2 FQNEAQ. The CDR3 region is CASSPRPGQSYNEQFF.

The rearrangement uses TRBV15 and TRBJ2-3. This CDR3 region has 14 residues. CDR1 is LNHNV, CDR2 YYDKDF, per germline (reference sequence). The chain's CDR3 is CATSRDSLTDTQYF.

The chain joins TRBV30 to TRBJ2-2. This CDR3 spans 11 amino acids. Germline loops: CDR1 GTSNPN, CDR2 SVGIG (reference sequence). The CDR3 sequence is CAWSVLGELFF.